The 32 T cell receptor beta chains given below trace back to one sample, sequenced in a study of neoadjuvant anti-PD-1 for oral cavity cancer. Generated by immunoSEQ multiplex PCR, the TCRdb table keeps only in-frame clones and is missing some. The sample consists of some 17,000 clones, around two thirds of them appearing once. This specimen consisted of PBMCs, obtained before nivolumab (anti-PD-1) treatment. The source is a person aged 35 to 85 with oral cavity squamous cell carcinoma.

The chain carries TRBV19 and TRBJ1-1, with D unresolved. Trimming pared 5 bases from V and 0 bases from J, leaving 10 bases between. The CDR3 contains 14 residues. Looked up from germline, CDR1 is LNHDA and CDR2 is SQIVND (reference sequence). In nucleotides, the CDR3 is TGTGCCAGTAGTTTCAGGAGTATGAACACTGAAGCTTTCTTT. Translation gives CASSFRSMNTEAFF. The full variable domain, with the rest looked up from reference TRBV19 and TRBJ1-1, is DGGITQSPKYLFRKEGQNVTLSCEQNLNHDAMYWYRQDPGQGLRLIYYSQIVNDFQKGDIAEGYSVSREKKESFPLTVTSAQKNPTAFYLCASSFRSMNTEAFFGQGTRLTVV.

The chain links TRBV20-1 to TRBJ2-5; D may be TRBD1 (5 bases). V gave up 6 bases and J gave up 5 bases, with 10 bases separating them. The CDR3 is 11 amino acids. Germline V gene sequence: CDR1 DFQATT, CDR2 SNEGSKA (reference sequence). The CDR3 DNA reads TGCAGTGCCCCCAAGGGGGAGACCCAGTACTTC. It is translated as CSAPKGETQYF.

This chain joins TRBV30 and TRBJ2-7; tentative D call: TRBD1 (5 bases). The ends were cut back, 2 bases at V and 0 bases at J, with 11 bases in the middle. The CDR3 consists of 14 residues. Germline V gene sequence: CDR1 GTSNPN, CDR2 SVGIG (reference sequence). The CDR3 bases are TGTGCCTGGAGTAAGGGGCCCGGCTCCTACGAGCAGTACTTC. Translating gives CAWSKGPGSYEQYF.

This clone was seen a few times. The chain employs TRBV6-5 and TRBJ1-1; D is ambiguous. The germline V gene encodes CDR1 MNHEY and CDR2 SVGAGI. V gave up 4 bases and J gave up 3 bases, with 9 bases separating them. This CDR3 is 13 amino acids long. This CDR3 is CASSFGRDTEAFF. In DNA form, the CDR3 reads TGTGCCAGCAGTTTTGGGCGGGACACTGAAGCTTTCTTT.

The gene calls are TRBV28 and TRBJ1-5; 8 positions match TRBD1. With V trimmed by 3 bases and J by 2 bases, 6 bases remained unmatched. In germline, CDR1 is MDHEN, CDR2 SYDVKM. The CDR3 runs to 16 residues. The CDR3 spells CASSLRQGNGNQPQHF. CDR3 in DNA: TGTGCCAGCAGTTTGAGACAGGGGAACGGCAATCAGCCCCAGCATTTT.

The rearrangement joins TRBV11-2 to TRBJ2-7, with 14 positions matching TRBD2. Looked up from germline, CDR1 is SGHAT and CDR2 is FQNNGV. Trimming took 9 bases from V and 9 from J; bases not matched to a gene: 10. This CDR3 spans 14 amino acids. CDR3 protein: CASSGLAGVLAQYF. CDR3 nucleotides: TGTGCCAGTTCGGGACTAGCGGGAGTTCTCGCGCAGTACTTC. The full variable domain, in which reference TRBV11-2 and TRBJ2-7 provide the parts outside the CDR3, is EAGVAQSPRYKIIEKRQSVAFWCNPISGHATLYWYQQILGQGPKLLIQFQNNGVVDDSQLPKDRFSAERLKGVDSTLKIQPAKLEDSAVYLCASSGLAGVLAQYFGPGTRLTVT.

The genes are TRBV2 and TRBJ2-5; TRBD2 agrees at 10 bases. From germline, CDR1 is SNHLY and CDR2 FYNNEI. V lost 7 bases and J lost 2; bases outside the gene matches: 10. The CDR3 runs 16 residues. The DNA for the CDR3 is TGTGCCAGCATTGGACTAGCGGTGAGCCTTCAAGAGACCCAGTACTTC. Translating it yields CASIGLAVSLQETQYF.

J is TRBJ2-5 and V is TRBV29-1; TRBD2 matches 13 bases. The ends lost 5 bases at V and 4 bases at J; junction bases unmatched: 1. The CDR3 loop spans 13 amino acids. Germline V CDR1 and CDR2: SQVTM, ANQGSEA. The CDR3 bases are TGCAGCGTTCGGACTAGCGGGAGAGAGACCCAGTACTTC. This translates into CSVRTSGRETQYF.

J is TRBJ1-1 and V is TRBV19; D is unresolved. The CDR3 is 15 residues long. Trimming took 3 bases from V and 1 from J, leaving 12 bases between them. Germline V gene data show CDR1 as LNHDA and CDR2 as SQIVND (reference sequence). The CDR3 DNA sequence: TGTGCCAGTAGTATTGATGGGGTTGGGAACACTGAAGCTTTCTTT. This sequence encodes CASSIDGVGNTEAFF. Full variable domain (remainder filled in from reference TRBV19 and TRBJ1-1): DGGITQSPKYLFRKEGQNVTLSCEQNLNHDAMYWYRQDPGQGLRLIYYSQIVNDFQKGDIAEGYSVSREKKESFPLTVTSAQKNPTAFYLCASSIDGVGNTEAFFGQGTRLTVV.

The chain employs TRBV6-5 and TRBJ2-1, with 9 bases identical to TRBD2. The CDR3 is 13 amino acids. Unmatched junction bases numbered 9, after V lost 6 bases and J lost 12 bases. Germline CDR1 MNHEY, CDR2 SVGAGI. In DNA, the CDR3 is TGTGCCAGCAGCCAACTAGCGGGCCAGGCGCAGTTCTTC. Translation gives CASSQLAGQAQFF.

The table lists this clone with a few counts. The chain is built from TRBV28 and TRBJ1-2, with 7 bases that match TRBD1. The ends lost 5 bases at V and 5 bases at J; junction bases unmatched: 11. The germline V gene has CDR1 MDHEN and CDR2 SYDVKM. CDR3 length: 15 amino acids. CDR3 amino acids: CASSKASTGTYGYTF. DNA for the CDR3: TGTGCCAGCAGTAAAGCCTCGACAGGGACATATGGCTACACCTTC.

The chain has TRBV10-3 and TRBJ2-1; 10 positions agree with TRBD2. The CDR3 runs 18 residues. J gave up 6 bases and V 0 bases, and 11 bases lay outside the gene matches. Germline V lookup: CDR1 ENHRY, CDR2 SYGVKD. CDR3 sequence reads: CAISESPSGRGPSNEQFF. The CDR3 nucleotides are TGTGCCATCAGTGAGTCGCCTAGCGGGAGAGGTCCGTCCAATGAGCAGTTCTTC.

This clone has only a few counts. This sequence joins TRBV6-5 and TRBJ2-2, with D tentatively TRBD2 (5 bases). Trimming took 0 bases from V and 6 from J, leaving 14 bases between them. CDR3 length: 16 amino acids. Germline CDR1 MNHEY, CDR2 SVGAGI. In DNA form, the CDR3 reads TGTGCCAGCAGTTACTCGAGGGCATTGGGTTCCGGGGAGCTGTTTTTT. Protein sequence: CASSYSRALGSGELFF.

V and J are TRBV6-1 and TRBJ2-2; D is undetermined. CDR1 MNHNS and CDR2 SASEGT come from the germline V gene. This CDR3 has 14 amino acids. V was clipped by 6 bases and J by 1 base, with 9 bases between them. In DNA form, the CDR3 reads TGTGCCAGCAGCAGGAAGGAGAACACCGGGGAGCTGTTTTTT. It yields the protein CASSRKENTGELFF.

J is TRBJ2-2 and V is TRBV11-3; D gene uncertain. The CDR3 has 15 residues. Germline V gene lookup returns CDR1 SGHNT and CDR2 YENEEA. Trimming took off 0 bases at V and 4 bases at J, with 9 bases between the two ends. This CDR3 is CASSLDGTSTGELFF. CDR3 in DNA: TGTGCCAGCAGCTTAGATGGCACCAGCACCGGGGAGCTGTTTTTT.

This sequence joins TRBV6-6 and TRBJ1-1; a weak D match, TRBD1 (5 bases). Germline V lookup: CDR1 MNHNY, CDR2 SVGAGI (reference sequence). This CDR3 spans 15 amino acids. Between the trimmed V and J ends, which lost 6 bases and 1 base, there was a span of 15 bases. As DNA, the CDR3 is TGTGCCAGCAGCCCGGGGGGGGGATCGAACACTGAAGCTTTCTTT. As protein: CASSPGGGSNTEAFF.

The CDR3 DNA reads as TGTGCCAGCAGTTGGACAGGGGACTACGAGCAGTACTTC. This sequence encodes CASSWTGDYEQYF. The chain combines TRBV6-6 with TRBJ2-7, with 9 positions matching TRBD1. The CDR3 has 13 residues. Germline-derived CDR1 and CDR2 are MNHNY and SVGAGI (reference sequence). V was clipped by 4 bases and J by 3 bases; unmatched bases: 1.

CDR3 sequence reads: CASSAGANEKLFF. DNA of the CDR3: TGTGCCAGCAGCGCGGGGGCAAATGAAAAACTGTTTTTT. The chain joins TRBV5-6 to TRBJ1-4, with a weak D call TRBD1 (6 bases). This CDR3 region has 13 residues. CDR1 is SGHDT, CDR2 YYEEEE, per germline. The germline V and J ends were trimmed by 4 bases and 5 bases, with 9 bases remaining between them.

This clone is judged medium-sized (0.01 to 0.1%). The rearrangement links TRBV6-5 to TRBJ1-1; D unresolved. CDR3 length: 13 residues. Germline CDR1 MNHEY, CDR2 SVGAGI. V was pared by 3 bases and J by 4 bases, with 9 bases between. CDR3: CASSYNEGTEAFF. The CDR3 nucleotides read TGTGCCAGCAGTTATAACGAGGGCACTGAAGCTTTCTTT.

The chain links TRBV5-1 to TRBJ1-1; the D is unclear. Trimming pared 0 bases from V and 1 base from J, leaving 7 bases between. CDR1 SGHRS and CDR2 YFSETQ come from the germline V gene. This CDR3 comprises 14 residues. The CDR3 bases are TGCGCCAGCAGCTTGGAGCGGGGGAACACTGAAGCTTTCTTT. This gives the protein CASSLERGNTEAFF.

In its sample, this clone was seen a few times. The chain employs TRBV19 and TRBJ1-1; D gene ambiguous. The CDR3 spans 10 residues. CDR1 is LNHDA and CDR2 is SQIVND in the germline V gene (reference sequence). CDR3 sequence (DNA): TGTGCGCGCGTGAACACTGAAGCTTTCTTT. Protein product: CARVNTEAFF.

The V and J genes are TRBV6-6 and TRBJ1-1, with D possibly matching TRBD1 (5 bases). V lost 5 bases, J lost 5 bases, and 15 bases lay in between. The germline CDR1 and CDR2 sequences are MNHNY and SVGAGI (reference sequence). The CDR3 has 14 amino acids. The CDR3 region is CASSTGGRGTEAFF. The CDR3 nucleotides are TGTGCCAGCAGTACCGGGGGTCGAGGAACTGAAGCTTTCTTT.

This clone was observed a few times. The chain couples TRBV5-1 to TRBJ1-1; D not certain. Germline V gene lookup returns CDR1 SGHRS and CDR2 YFSETQ. CDR3 length equals 14 residues. Trimming took off 2 bases at V and 4 bases at J, with 12 bases between the two ends. As DNA, the CDR3 is TGCGCCAGCAGCTTATTTGGCTCGACCACTGAAGCTTTCTTT. This gives the protein CASSLFGSTTEAFF.

The chain combines TRBV2 with TRBJ2-3; 9 bases map to TRBD1. The CDR3 is 15 residues long. J gave up 4 bases and V 7 bases, and 9 bases lay outside the gene matches. Germline V gives CDR1 SNHLY, CDR2 FYNNEI. This CDR3 reads CASNPTGGRADTQYF. The CDR3 DNA reads as TGTGCCAGCAACCCAACAGGGGGCAGGGCAGATACGCAGTATTTT.

This clone was counted a single time. The V and J genes are TRBV10-1 and TRBJ2-7; 7 nucleotides match TRBD2. Germline assignment: CDR1 WNHNN and CDR2 SYGVQD (reference sequence). The CDR3 spans 15 residues. V lost 2 bases to trimming and J lost 2 bases; unmatched junction nucleotides: 6. CDR3 loop: CASSEAGGTTYEQYF. CDR3 DNA: TGCGCCAGCAGTGAGGCAGGAGGGACTACCTACGAGCAGTACTTC.

The genes are TRBV6-4 and TRBJ1-1, with a weak D call TRBD1 (6 bases). The CDR3 consists of 14 residues. CDR1 is MRHNA and CDR2 is SNTAGT in the germline V gene. Trimming shortened V by 10 bases and J by 0 bases, and 15 bases separated the two germline ends. The CDR3, as DNA: TGTGCCATGAAACAGGGTATTGTGAACACTGAAGCTTTCTTT. It codes for CAMKQGIVNTEAFF.

The rearrangement uses TRBV2 and TRBJ2-7; 7 bases agree with TRBD1. The CDR3 extends over 12 amino acids. V gave up 6 bases and J gave up 6 bases; unmatched junction bases: 5. The V gene's germline CDR1 is SNHLY and CDR2 FYNNEI. In DNA, the CDR3 is TGTGCCAGCAGGGCTAACAGGGGCGAGCAGTACTTC. Protein product: CASRANRGEQYF.

This chain uses TRBV4-1 with TRBJ2-7, with D possibly matching TRBD2 (6 bases). There are 15 residues in the CDR3. Germline CDR1 and CDR2: MGHRA and YSYEKL. V lost 5 bases, J lost 4 bases, and 18 bases lay in between. The CDR3 DNA follows: TGCGCCAGCAGCTGGGACTCCTCATTAACATACGAGCAGTACTTC. It encodes CASSWDSSLTYEQYF.

This clone occurred a few times. The chain combines TRBV5-1 with TRBJ2-2; TRBD1 might be the D (7 bases). The CDR3 sequence is 15 residues long. CDR1 is SGHRS and CDR2 is YFSETQ in the germline V gene. With 4 bases removed from V and 5 bases from J, the gap between germline ends came to 15 bases. The CDR3 protein is CASSGGTVQTGELFF. CDR3 coding DNA: TGCGCCAGCAGCGGCGGGACAGTTCAAACCGGGGAGCTGTTTTTT.

This sequence joins TRBV19 and TRBJ1-2, with TRBD1 matching 7 bases. The CDR3 has 13 amino acids. V shed 9 bases and J 7 bases; nucleotides not matched to a gene: 11. Germline V CDR1 and CDR2: LNHDA, SQIVND (reference sequence). The CDR3 sequence is CASQEQGSPGYTF. The CDR3 bases are TGTGCCAGCCAGGAACAGGGGTCCCCTGGCTACACCTTC.

The chain carries TRBV5-6 and TRBJ1-2, with 7 bases aligning to TRBD1. Germline CDR1 is SGHDT and CDR2 is YYEEEE. The J segment lost 2 bases and the V segment lost 0 bases, leaving 1 base of the junction unmatched. CDR3 length: 14 amino acids. CDR3 bases: TGTGCCAGCAGCTTGGTACAGGGGAACTATGGCTACACCTTC. Translation: CASSLVQGNYGYTF.

This chain connects TRBV30 to TRBJ1-3; perhaps TRBD1 as D (5 bases). The CDR3 spans 12 residues. Trimming removed 3 bases from V and 4 bases from J, with 7 bases in between. The germline CDR1 and CDR2 sequences are GTSNPN and SVGIG (reference sequence). CDR3 region: CAWSRGGNTIYF. As DNA, the CDR3 is TGTGCCTGGAGCCGGGGGGGAAACACCATATATTTT.